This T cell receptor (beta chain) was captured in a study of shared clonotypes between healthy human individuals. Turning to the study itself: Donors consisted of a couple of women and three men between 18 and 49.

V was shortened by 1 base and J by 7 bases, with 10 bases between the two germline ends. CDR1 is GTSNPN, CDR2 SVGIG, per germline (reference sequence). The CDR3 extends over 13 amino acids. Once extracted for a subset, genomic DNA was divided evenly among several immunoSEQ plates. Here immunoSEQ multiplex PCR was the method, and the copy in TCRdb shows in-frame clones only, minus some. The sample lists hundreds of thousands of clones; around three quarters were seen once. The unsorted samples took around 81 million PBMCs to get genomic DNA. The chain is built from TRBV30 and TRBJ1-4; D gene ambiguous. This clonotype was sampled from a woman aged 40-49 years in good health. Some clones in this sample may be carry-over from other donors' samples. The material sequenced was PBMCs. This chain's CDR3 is CAWSGRIGEKLFF. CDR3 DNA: TGTGCCTGGAGTGGCCGAATAGGTGAAAAACTGTTTTTT.